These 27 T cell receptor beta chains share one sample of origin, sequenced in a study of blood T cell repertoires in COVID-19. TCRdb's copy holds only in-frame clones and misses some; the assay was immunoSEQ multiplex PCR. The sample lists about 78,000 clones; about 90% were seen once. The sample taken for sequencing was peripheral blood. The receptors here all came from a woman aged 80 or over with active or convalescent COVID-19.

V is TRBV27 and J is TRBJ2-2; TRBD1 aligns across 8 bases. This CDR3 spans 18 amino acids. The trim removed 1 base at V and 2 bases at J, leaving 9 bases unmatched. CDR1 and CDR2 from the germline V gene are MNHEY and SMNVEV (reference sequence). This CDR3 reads CASSLFPPGQANTGELFF. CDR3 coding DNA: TGTGCCAGCAGTTTATTTCCACCGGGACAGGCTAACACCGGGGAGCTGTTTTTT.

The CDR3 loop reads CASSYSGVEGGNEQFF. The CDR3 DNA reads TGCGCCAGCAGCTACAGCGGAGTCGAGGGTGGCAATGAGCAGTTCTTC. This rearrangement joins TRBV5-1 to TRBJ2-1; a weak D match, TRBD2 (5 bases). CDR3 length: 16 residues. V lost 3 bases, J lost 6 bases, and 19 bases lay in between. Per the germline V gene, CDR1 is SGHRS and CDR2 is YFSETQ.

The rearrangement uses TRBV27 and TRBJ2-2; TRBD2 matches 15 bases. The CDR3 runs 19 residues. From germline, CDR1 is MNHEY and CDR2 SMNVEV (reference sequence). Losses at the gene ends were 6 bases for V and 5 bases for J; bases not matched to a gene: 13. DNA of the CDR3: TGTGCCAGCAGCACCTACGGGACTAGCGGGAGGAGGGGGACCGGGGAGCTGTTTTTT. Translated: CASSTYGTSGRRGTGELFF.

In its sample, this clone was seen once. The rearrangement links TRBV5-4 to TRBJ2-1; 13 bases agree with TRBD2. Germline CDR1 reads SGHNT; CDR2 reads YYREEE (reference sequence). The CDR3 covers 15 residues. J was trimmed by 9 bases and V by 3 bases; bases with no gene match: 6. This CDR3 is CASSSRTSGSGEQFF. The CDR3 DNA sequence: TGTGCCAGCAGCTCCAGGACTAGCGGGAGCGGTGAGCAGTTCTTC.

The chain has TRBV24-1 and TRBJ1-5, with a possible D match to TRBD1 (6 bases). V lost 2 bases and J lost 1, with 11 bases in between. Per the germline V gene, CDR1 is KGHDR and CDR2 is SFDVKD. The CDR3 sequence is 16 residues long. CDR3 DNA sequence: TGTGCCACCAGTGATTCAGGGGATCTAAGCAATCAGCCCCAGCATTTT. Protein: CATSDSGDLSNQPQHF.

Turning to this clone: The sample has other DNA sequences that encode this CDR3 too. In DNA form, the CDR3 reads TGCGCCAGCAGCCTCGGACAGGGTAATGAAAAACTGTTTTTT. It encodes CASSLGQGNEKLFF. The J gene is TRBJ1-4, the V gene TRBV5-1; 8 bases line up with TRBD1. The V and J ends lost 4 bases and 4 bases, in that order; junction bases with no gene match: 3. Per germline, CDR1 SGHRS and CDR2 YFSETQ. The CDR3 sequence is 14 residues long.

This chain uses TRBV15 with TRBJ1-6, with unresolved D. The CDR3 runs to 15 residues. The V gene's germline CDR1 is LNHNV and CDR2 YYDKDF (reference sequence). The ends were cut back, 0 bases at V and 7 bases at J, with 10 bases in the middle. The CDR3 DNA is TGTGCCACCAGCAGAGATTACCCCCAGAATTCACCCCTCCACTTT. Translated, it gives CATSRDYPQNSPLHF.

The CDR3 protein is CASSVTGQGINQPQHF. DNA of the CDR3: TGTGCCAGCAGCGTTACTGGACAGGGGATTAATCAGCCCCAGCATTTT. The genes are TRBV9 and TRBJ1-5; 9 bases are a match to TRBD1. The CDR3 runs to 16 residues. The germline V gene has CDR1 SGDLS and CDR2 YYNGEE. The ends lost 2 bases at V and 4 bases at J; junction bases unmatched: 7.

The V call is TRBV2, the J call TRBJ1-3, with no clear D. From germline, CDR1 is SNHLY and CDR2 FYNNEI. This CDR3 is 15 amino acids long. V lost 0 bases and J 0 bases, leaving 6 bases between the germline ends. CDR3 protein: CASSEATSSGNTIYF. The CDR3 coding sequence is TGTGCCAGCAGTGAAGCCACCAGCTCTGGAAACACCATATATTTT.

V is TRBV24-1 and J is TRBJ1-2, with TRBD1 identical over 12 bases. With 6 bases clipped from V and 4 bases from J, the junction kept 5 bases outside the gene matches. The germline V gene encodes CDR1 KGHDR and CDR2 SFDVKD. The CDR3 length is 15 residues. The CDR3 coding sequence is TGTGCCACCAGTCCACCGGGACAGGGGGCCTATGGCTACACCTTC. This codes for CATSPPGQGAYGYTF.

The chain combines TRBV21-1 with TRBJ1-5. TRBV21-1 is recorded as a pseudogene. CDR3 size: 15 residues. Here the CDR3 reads CASSKAEGGNQPQHF. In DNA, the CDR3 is TGTGCCAGCAGCAAAGCGGAAGGAGGCAATCAGCCCCAGCATTTT.

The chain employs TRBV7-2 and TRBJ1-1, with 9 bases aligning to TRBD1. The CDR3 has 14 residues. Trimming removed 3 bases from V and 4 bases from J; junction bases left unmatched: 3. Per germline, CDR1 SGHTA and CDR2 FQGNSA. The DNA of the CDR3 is TGTGCCAGCAGCTTTACAGGGGGCGTCACTGAAGCTTTCTTT. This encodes CASSFTGGVTEAFF. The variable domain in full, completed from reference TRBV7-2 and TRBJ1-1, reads GAGVSQSPSNKVTEKGKDVELRCDPISGHTALYWYRQSLGQGLEFLIYFQGNSAPDKSGLPSDRFSAERTGGSVSTLTIQRTQQEDSAVYLCASSFTGGVTEAFFGQGTRLTVV.

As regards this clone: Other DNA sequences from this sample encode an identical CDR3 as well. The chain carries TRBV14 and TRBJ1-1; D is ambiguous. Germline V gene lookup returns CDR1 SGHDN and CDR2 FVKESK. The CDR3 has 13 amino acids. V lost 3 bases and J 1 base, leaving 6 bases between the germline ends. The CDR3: CASSQSRNTEAFF. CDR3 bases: TGTGCCAGCAGCCAGAGTAGGAACACTGAAGCTTTCTTT.

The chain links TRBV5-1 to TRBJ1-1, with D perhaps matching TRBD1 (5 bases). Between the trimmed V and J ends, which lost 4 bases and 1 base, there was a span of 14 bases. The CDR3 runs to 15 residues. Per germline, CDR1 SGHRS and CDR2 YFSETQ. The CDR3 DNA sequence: TGCGCCAGCAGCCCGGGGGGTACAGCGAACACTGAAGCTTTCTTT. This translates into CASSPGGTANTEAFF. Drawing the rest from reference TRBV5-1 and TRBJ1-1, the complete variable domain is KAGVTQTPRYLIKTRGQQVTLSCSPISGHRSVSWYQQTPGQGLQFLFEYFSETQRNKGNFPGRFSGRQFSNSRSEMNVSTLELGDSALYLCASSPGGTANTEAFFGQGTRLTVV.

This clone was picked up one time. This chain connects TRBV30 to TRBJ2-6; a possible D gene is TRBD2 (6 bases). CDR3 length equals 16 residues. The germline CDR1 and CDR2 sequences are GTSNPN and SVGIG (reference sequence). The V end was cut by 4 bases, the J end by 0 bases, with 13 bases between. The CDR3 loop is CAWTGLSFSGANVLTF. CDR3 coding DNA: TGTGCCTGGACGGGACTGAGCTTCTCTGGGGCCAACGTCCTGACTTTC. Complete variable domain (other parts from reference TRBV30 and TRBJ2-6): SQTIHQWPATLVQPVGSPLSLECTVEGTSNPNLYWYRQAAGRGLQLLFYSVGIGQISSEVPQNLSASRPQDRQFILSSKKLLLSDSGFYLCAWTGLSFSGANVLTFGAGSRLTVL.

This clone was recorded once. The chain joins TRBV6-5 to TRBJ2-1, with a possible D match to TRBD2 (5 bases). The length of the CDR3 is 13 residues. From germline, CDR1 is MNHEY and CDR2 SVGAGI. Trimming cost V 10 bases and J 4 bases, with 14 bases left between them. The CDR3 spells CATRISVYNEQFF. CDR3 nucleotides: TGTGCCACCCGTATTAGCGTTTACAATGAGCAGTTCTTC.

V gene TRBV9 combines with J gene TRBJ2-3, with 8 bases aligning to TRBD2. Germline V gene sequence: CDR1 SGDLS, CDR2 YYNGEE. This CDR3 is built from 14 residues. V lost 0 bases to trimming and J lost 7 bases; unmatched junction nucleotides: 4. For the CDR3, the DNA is TGTGCCAGCAGCGTAGCGGGAGGGCAGAATACGCAGTATTTT. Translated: CASSVAGGQNTQYF.

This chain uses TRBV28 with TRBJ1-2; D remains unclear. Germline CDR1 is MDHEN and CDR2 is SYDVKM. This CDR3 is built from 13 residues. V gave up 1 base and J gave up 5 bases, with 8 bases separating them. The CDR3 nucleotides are TGTGCCAGCAGTTTATACGGGGAGTATGGCTACACCTTC. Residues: CASSLYGEYGYTF.

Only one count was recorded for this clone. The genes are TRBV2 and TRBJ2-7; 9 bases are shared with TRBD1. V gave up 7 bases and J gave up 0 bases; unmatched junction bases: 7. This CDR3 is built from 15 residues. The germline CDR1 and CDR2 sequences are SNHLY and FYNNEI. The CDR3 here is CASKVDRGDSYEQYF. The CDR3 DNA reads TGTGCCAGCAAGGTGGACAGGGGCGACTCCTACGAGCAGTACTTC.

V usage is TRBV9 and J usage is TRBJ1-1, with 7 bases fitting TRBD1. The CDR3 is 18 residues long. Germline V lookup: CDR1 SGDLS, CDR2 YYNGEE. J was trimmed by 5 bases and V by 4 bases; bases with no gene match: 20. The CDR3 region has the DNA TGTGCCAGCAGCCCCCAAAGTAGGGCACTGCAACAGGGGACTGAAGCTTTCTTT. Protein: CASSPQSRALQQGTEAFF.

The CDR3 DNA reads TGTGCCAGCTCACCAGGGAGGATCCAGGGCTACACCTTC. As protein: CASSPGRIQGYTF. V gene TRBV18 combines with J gene TRBJ1-2, with D hard to call. Germline V gives CDR1 KGHSH, CDR2 LQKENI. V was trimmed by 2 bases and J by 8 bases, leaving 12 bases between them. The CDR3 has 13 residues.

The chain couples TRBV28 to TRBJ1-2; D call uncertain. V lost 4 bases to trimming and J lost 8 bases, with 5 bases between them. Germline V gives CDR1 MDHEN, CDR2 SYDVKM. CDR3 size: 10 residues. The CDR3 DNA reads TGTGCCAGCAGTTCGGAGGGCTACACCTTC. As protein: CASSSEGYTF.

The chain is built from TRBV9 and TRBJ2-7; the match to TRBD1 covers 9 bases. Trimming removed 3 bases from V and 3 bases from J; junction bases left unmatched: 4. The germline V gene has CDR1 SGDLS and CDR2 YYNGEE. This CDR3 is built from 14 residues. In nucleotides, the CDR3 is TGTGCCAGCAGCGCACAGACAGGGGGCTACGAGCAGTACTTC. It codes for CASSAQTGGYEQYF. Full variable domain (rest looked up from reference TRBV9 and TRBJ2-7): DSGVTQTPKHLITATGQRVTLRCSPRSGDLSVYWYQQSLDQGLQFLIQYYNGEERAKGNILERFSAQQFPDLHSELNLSSLELGDSALYFCASSAQTGGYEQYFGPGTRLTVT.

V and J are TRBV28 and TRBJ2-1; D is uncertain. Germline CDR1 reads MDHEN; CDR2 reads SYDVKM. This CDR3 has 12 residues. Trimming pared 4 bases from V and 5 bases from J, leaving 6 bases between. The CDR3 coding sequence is TGTGCCAGCAGTTCTTTTAACAATGAGCAGTTCTTC. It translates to CASSSFNNEQFF.

In DNA, the CDR3 is TGTGCCAGCAGTTTCCGGGACAGGGCCATTTCTAACTATGGCTACACCTTC. Protein: CASSFRDRAISNYGYTF. V and J are TRBV28 and TRBJ1-2; 9 nucleotides match TRBD1. The V gene's germline CDR1 is MDHEN and CDR2 SYDVKM. Trimming took 3 bases from V and 0 from J; bases not matched to a gene: 8. The CDR3 contains 17 residues.

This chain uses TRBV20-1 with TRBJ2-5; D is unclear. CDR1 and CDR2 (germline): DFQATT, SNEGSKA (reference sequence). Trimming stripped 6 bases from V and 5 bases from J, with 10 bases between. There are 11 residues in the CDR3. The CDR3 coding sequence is TGCAGTGCCGACTCAGTCGAGACCCAGTACTTC. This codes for CSADSVETQYF.

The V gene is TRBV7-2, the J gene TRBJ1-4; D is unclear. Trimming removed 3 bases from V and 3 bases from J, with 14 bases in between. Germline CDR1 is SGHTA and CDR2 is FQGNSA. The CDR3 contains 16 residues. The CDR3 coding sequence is TGTGCCAGCAGCTTCCTCAACCCGGGAGCTAATGAAAAACTGTTTTTT. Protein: CASSFLNPGANEKLFF.